Listed below are T cell receptor beta chains from one sample, sequenced in a study of cytomegalovirus exposure and HLA in healthy donors. Clones were sequenced by immunoSEQ multiplex PCR, and TCRdb holds only the in-frame ones, with some missing. The data show some 250,000 clones, 90% seen once. The sequencing sample was made of PBMCs. The receptor source for this set is a young woman in good health and CMV-seronegative. Each CDR3 is given with its conserved first and last residue. The D gene is left open where the match is weak. Some rows mark clone size as missing; the rest say once, few, many or name a class of expanded clone.

clone size: NA
V gene: TRBV30
D gene: NA
J gene: TRBJ1-2
CDR3 DNA: TGTGCCTGGAGAACAGCGGACTATGGCTACACCTTC
CDR3 protein: CAWRTADYGYTF

clone size: once
V gene: TRBV5-1
D gene: NA
J gene: TRBJ2-3
CDR3 DNA: TGCGCCAGCAGCTTCAAAGGGGCAAACACAGATACGCAGTATTTT
CDR3 protein: CASSFKGANTDTQYF

clone size: NA
V gene: TRBV6-5
D gene: NA
J gene: TRBJ2-7
CDR3 DNA: TGTGCCAGCAGTTACTCGGGGAGGCCTCCCTACGAGCAGTACTTC
CDR3 protein: CASSYSGRPPYEQYF

clone size: NA
V gene: TRBV6-4
D gene: NA
J gene: TRBJ2-1
CDR3 DNA: TGTGCCAGCAGTGTAAAGCAGTTCTTC
CDR3 protein: CASSVKQFF

clone size: NA
V gene: TRBV4-1
D gene: TRBD1
J gene: TRBJ1-2
CDR3 DNA: TGCGCCAGCAGCCAAGAGGGCAGGGGGCCTCTTGGCTACACCTTC
CDR3 protein: CASSQEGRGPLGYTF

clone size: NA
V gene: TRBV27
D gene: TRBD2
J gene: TRBJ2-3
CDR3 DNA: TGTGCCAGCAGTACCCGTAGCGGGGACAACACAGATACGCAGTATTTT
CDR3 protein: CASSTRSGDNTDTQYF

clone size: NA
V gene: TRBV18
D gene: NA
J gene: TRBJ2-7
CDR3 DNA: TGTGCCAGCTCACCCAGTACAGGGTCCGAGCAGTACTTC
CDR3 protein: CASSPSTGSEQYF

clone size: NA
V gene: TRBV5-1
D gene: NA
J gene: TRBJ1-1
CDR3 DNA: TGCGCCAGCAGCTTGGACAGTACCCTGAACACTGAAGCTTTCTTT
CDR3 protein: CASSLDSTLNTEAFF

clone size: NA
V gene: TRBV7-3
D gene: TRBD2
J gene: TRBJ2-2
CDR3 DNA: TGTGCCAGCAGGTTGGGACTAGCGGGGACCGGGGAGCTGTTTTTT
CDR3 protein: CASRLGLAGTGELFF

clone size: once
V gene: TRBV15
D gene: NA
J gene: TRBJ1-4
CDR3 DNA: TGTGCCACCAGCAGATCCAAAGGGCGGGATAATGAAAAACTGTTTTTT
CDR3 protein: CATSRSKGRDNEKLFF

clone size: NA
V gene: TRBV7-9
D gene: NA
J gene: TRBJ2-2
CDR3 DNA: TGTGCCAGCAGTTTACAGGGAACCGGGGAGCTGTTTTTT
CDR3 protein: CASSLQGTGELFF

clone size: NA
V gene: TRBV27
D gene: NA
J gene: TRBJ2-2
CDR3 DNA: TGTGCCAGCAGTTTGTTGGTAGCCACCGGGGAGCTGTTTTTT
CDR3 protein: CASSLLVATGELFF

clone size: NA
V gene: TRBV6-6
D gene: NA
J gene: TRBJ1-5
CDR3 DNA: TGTGCCAGCAGCCGTGGACAGCCCAATCAGCCCCAGCATTTT
CDR3 protein: CASSRGQPNQPQHF

clone size: NA
V gene: TRBV19
D gene: TRBD2
J gene: TRBJ2-1
CDR3 DNA: TGTGCCAGTAGTAAAGGGACTAGCGGGGGTAATGAGCAGTTCTTC
CDR3 protein: CASSKGTSGGNEQFF

clone size: NA
V gene: TRBV6-5
D gene: NA
J gene: TRBJ2-7
CDR3 DNA: TGTGCCAGCAGTTACTCGGTTACGGGTGCCTCCTACGAGCAGTACTTC
CDR3 protein: CASSYSVTGASYEQYF

clone size: NA
V gene: TRBV5-6
D gene: TRBD1
J gene: TRBJ2-7
CDR3 DNA: TGTGCCAGCAGCCAACTCGGACAGGGTTCCGACGAGCAGTACTTC
CDR3 protein: CASSQLGQGSDEQYF

clone size: NA
V gene: TRBV7-9
D gene: NA
J gene: TRBJ1-1
CDR3 DNA: TGTGCCAGCAGCGCAGTAACGTCTGAAGCTTTCTTT
CDR3 protein: CASSAVTSEAFF